This T cell receptor (beta chain) was retrieved from a study of T cell changes during pregnancy in multiple sclerosis. The repertoire was sequenced with immunoSEQ multiplex PCR; TCRdb's copy has only in-frame clones and lacks some. The sample has about 36,000 clones; around 92% are singletons. V was cut by 6 bases and J by 5 bases, with 16 bases left in between. Germline CDR1 MNHNS, CDR2 SASEGT. The CDR3 has 14 amino acids. The TCR originated in a female donor in good health, enrolled as a control in a pregnancy study. The sequencing used CD4+ T cells from peripheral blood mononuclear cells, collected in the third trimester of pregnancy. The chain couples TRBV6-1 to TRBJ2-5; D perhaps matches TRBD2 (6 bases). The CDR3 DNA reads as TGTGCCAGCAGACCCCCCGGGACTCTGGAGACCCAGTACTTC. Translation: CASRPPGTLETQYF.